These 6 T cell receptor beta chains came from one sample sequenced in a study of CD8 T cells in ankylosing spondylitis. TCRdb recomputed calls from the 5' RACE reads with MiXCR, one row per CDR3 protein. The sample lists under 170,000 distinct CDR3 sequences, around 45% occurring once. Sequences were obtained from synovial fluid, either unsorted or a sorted T cell fraction (not recorded which). These receptors originate from a male donor with ankylosing spondylitis.

This chain uses TRBV28 with TRBJ2-1; TRBD2 matches at 7 bases. The junction had 8 bases not matched to a gene; V was cut back by 6 bases and J by 0 bases. Germline CDR1 reads MDHEN; CDR2 reads SYDVKM. This CDR3 comprises 16 residues. In DNA form, the CDR3 reads TGTGCCAGCAGAGTTATAGCGGGCACCTCCTACAATGAGCAGTTCTTC. Protein product: CASRVIAGTSYNEQFF.

The chain combines TRBV6-1 with TRBJ2-7, with 11 bases aligning to TRBD1. V trimming: 5 bases; J trimming: 2 bases; junction bases outside the gene matches: 5. Germline CDR1 is MNHNS and CDR2 is SASEGT. This CDR3 is 15 amino acids long. The CDR3 DNA is TGTGCCAGCAGTCCTTGGGACAGGGGGGCCTACGAGCAGTACTTC. It encodes CASSPWDRGAYEQYF.

The chain employs TRBV12-5 and TRBJ1-6; D unresolved. Germline V gives CDR1 LGHNT, CDR2 FRNRAP. The CDR3 is made up of 13 amino acids. Trimming removed 2 bases from V and 8 bases from J, with 7 bases in between. CDR3 sequence: CASGLWEHSPLHF. CDR3 nucleotide sequence: TGTGCTAGTGGTTTGTGGGAGCATTCACCCCTCCACTTT.

This clonotype was seen many times. This chain uses TRBV20-1 with TRBJ2-3; 7 nucleotides line up with TRBD2. Germline loops: CDR1 DFQATT, CDR2 SNEGSKA (reference sequence). The CDR3 loop spans 14 amino acids. The J segment lost 5 bases and the V segment lost 2 bases, leaving 7 bases of the junction unmatched. For the CDR3, the DNA is TGCAGTGCTAGAACCAGCGGGGATATAGATACGCAGTATTTT. Translation: CSARTSGDIDTQYF.

The chain uses TRBV3-1 and TRBJ2-1; tentatively, D is TRBD1 (5 bases). The CDR3 contains 17 residues. Germline lookup yields CDR1 LGHDT and CDR2 YNNKEL (reference sequence). The germline V and J ends were trimmed by 4 bases and 0 bases, with 16 bases remaining between them. CDR3 nucleotide sequence: TGTGCCAGCAGCCTTACCACAGGCTATAGCTCCTACAATGAGCAGTTCTTC. It specifies CASSLTTGYSSYNEQFF.

This clonotype has more than one count but fewer than ten. This chain links TRBV20-1 with TRBJ2-1; 12 bases align to TRBD1. The ends lost 5 bases at V and 4 bases at J; junction bases unmatched: 6. The germline V gene has CDR1 DFQATT and CDR2 SNEGSKA (reference sequence). The CDR3 totals 15 residues. In nucleotides, the CDR3 is TGCAGTGCTCAACCGGGACAGGGGGCTTACAATGAGCAGTTCTTC. Protein product: CSAQPGQGAYNEQFF.